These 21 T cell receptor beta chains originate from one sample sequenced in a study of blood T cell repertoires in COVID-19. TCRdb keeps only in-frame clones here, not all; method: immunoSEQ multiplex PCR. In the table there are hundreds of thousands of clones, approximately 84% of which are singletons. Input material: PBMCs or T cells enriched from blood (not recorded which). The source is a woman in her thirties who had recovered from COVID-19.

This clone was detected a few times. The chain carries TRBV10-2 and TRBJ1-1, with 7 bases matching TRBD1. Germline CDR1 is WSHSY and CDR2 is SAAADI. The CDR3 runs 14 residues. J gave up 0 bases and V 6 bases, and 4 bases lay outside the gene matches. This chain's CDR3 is CASSTRGLNTEAFF. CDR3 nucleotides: TGCGCCAGCAGCACGAGGGGGCTGAACACTGAAGCTTTCTTT.

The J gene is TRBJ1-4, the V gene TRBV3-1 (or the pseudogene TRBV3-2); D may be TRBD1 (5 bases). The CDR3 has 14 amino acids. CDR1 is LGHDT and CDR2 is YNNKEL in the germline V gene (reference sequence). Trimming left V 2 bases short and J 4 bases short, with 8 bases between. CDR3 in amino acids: CASSQTGGNEKLFF. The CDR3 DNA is TGTGCCAGCAGCCAAACCGGGGGTAATGAAAAACTGTTTTTT.

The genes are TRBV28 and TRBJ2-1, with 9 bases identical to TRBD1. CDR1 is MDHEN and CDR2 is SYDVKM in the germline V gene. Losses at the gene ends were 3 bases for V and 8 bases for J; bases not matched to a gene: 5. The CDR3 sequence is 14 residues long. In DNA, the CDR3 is TGTGCCAGCAGTTTCCACAGGGGGCTGTATGAGCAGTTCTTC. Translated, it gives CASSFHRGLYEQFF.

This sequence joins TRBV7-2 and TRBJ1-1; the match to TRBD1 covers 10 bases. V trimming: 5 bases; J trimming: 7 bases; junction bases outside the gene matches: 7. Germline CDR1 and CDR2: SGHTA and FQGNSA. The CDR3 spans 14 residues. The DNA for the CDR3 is TGTGCCAGCAGCGGGACAGGGGAATTAGGTGAAGCTTTCTTT. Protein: CASSGTGELGEAFF. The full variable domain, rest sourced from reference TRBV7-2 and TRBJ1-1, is GAGVSQSPSNKVTEKGKDVELRCDPISGHTALYWYRQSLGQGLEFLIYFQGNSAPDKSGLPSDRFSAERTGGSVSTLTIQRTQQEDSAVYLCASSGTGELGEAFFGQGTRLTVV.

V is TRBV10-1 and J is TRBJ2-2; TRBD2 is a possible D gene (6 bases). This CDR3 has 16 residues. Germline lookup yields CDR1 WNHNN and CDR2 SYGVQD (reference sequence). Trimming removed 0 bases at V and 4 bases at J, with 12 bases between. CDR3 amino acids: CASSESSGVRTGELFF. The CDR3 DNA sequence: TGCGCCAGCAGTGAGTCGTCGGGGGTTCGCACCGGGGAGCTGTTTTTT.

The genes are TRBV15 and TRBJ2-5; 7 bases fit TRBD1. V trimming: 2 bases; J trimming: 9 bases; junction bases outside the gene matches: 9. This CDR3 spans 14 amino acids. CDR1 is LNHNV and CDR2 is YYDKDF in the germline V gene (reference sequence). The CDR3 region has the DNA TGTGCCACCAGCAGAACCCCGGACAGGCCTTCCCAGTACTTC. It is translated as CATSRTPDRPSQYF.

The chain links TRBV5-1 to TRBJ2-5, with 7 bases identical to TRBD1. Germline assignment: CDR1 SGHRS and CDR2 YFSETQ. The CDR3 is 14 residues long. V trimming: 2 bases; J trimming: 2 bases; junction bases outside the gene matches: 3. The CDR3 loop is CASSLTGDQETQYF. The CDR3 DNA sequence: TGCGCCAGCAGCTTAACAGGGGATCAAGAGACCCAGTACTTC. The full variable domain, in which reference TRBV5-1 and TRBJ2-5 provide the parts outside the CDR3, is KAGVTQTPRYLIKTRGQQVTLSCSPISGHRSVSWYQQTPGQGLQFLFEYFSETQRNKGNFPGRFSGRQFSNSRSEMNVSTLELGDSALYLCASSLTGDQETQYFGPGTRLLVL.

CDR3 coding DNA: TGTGCCAGCAGCCAGGCCCCCGCAGGGGGCAATCAGCCCCAGCATTTT. It encodes CASSQAPAGGNQPQHF. The chain links TRBV7-8 to TRBJ1-5, with D tentatively TRBD1 (6 bases). The germline CDR1 and CDR2 sequences are SGHVS and FQNEAQ. The CDR3 runs 16 residues. Trimming pared 5 bases from V and 2 bases from J, leaving 16 bases between.

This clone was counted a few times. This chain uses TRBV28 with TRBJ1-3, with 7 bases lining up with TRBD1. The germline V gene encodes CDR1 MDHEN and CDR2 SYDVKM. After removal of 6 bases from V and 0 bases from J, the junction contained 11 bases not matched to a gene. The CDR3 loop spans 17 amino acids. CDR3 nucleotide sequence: TGTGCCAGCAGCCCTGCAGGGGGGCCCAACTCTGGAAACACCATATATTTT. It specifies CASSPAGGPNSGNTIYF.

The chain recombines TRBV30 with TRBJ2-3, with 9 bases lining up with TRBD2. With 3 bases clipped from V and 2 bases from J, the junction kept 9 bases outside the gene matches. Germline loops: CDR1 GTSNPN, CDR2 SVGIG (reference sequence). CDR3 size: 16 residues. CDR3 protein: CAWRLRGGRYTDTQYF. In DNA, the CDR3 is TGTGCCTGGAGATTGCGGGGGGGTAGGTACACAGATACGCAGTATTTT.

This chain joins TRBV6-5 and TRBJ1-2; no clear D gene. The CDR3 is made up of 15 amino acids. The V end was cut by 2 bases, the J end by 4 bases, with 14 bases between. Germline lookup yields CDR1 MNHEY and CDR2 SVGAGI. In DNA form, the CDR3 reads TGTGCCAGCAGTTACGCTAGCAGGAGGCTCTATGGCTACACCTTC. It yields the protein CASSYASRRLYGYTF.

CDR3 loop: CASSLVSLRSRLAYETQYF. DNA of the CDR3: TGTGCCAGCAGCTTAGTTTCTCTTCGGTCAAGACTAGCGTACGAGACCCAGTACTTC. The chain employs TRBV11-2 and TRBJ2-5; 8 nucleotides agree with TRBD2. The CDR3 loop spans 19 amino acids. Trimming cost V 1 base and J 5 bases; bases outside gene matches: 18. CDR1 is SGHAT, CDR2 FQNNGV, per germline.

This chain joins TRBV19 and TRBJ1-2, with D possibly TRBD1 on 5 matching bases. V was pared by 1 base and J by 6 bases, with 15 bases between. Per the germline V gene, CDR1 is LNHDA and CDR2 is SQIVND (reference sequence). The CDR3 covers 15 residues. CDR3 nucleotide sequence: TGTGCCAGTAGTATAGGGGGCCAGGCTACTGATGGCTACACCTTC. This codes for CASSIGGQATDGYTF.

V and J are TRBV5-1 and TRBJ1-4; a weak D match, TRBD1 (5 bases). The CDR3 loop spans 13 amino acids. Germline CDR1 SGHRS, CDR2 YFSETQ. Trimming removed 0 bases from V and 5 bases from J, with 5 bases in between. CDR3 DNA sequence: TGCGCCAGCAGCTTGGACAGGAATGAAAAACTGTTTTTT. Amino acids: CASSLDRNEKLFF.

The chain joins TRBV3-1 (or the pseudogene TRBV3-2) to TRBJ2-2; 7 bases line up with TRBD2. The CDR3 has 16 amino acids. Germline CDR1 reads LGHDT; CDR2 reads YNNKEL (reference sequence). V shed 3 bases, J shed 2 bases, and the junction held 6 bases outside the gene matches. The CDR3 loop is CASSHGIAGNTGELFF. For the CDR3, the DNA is TGTGCCAGCAGCCACGGGATAGCGGGCAACACCGGGGAGCTGTTTTTT.

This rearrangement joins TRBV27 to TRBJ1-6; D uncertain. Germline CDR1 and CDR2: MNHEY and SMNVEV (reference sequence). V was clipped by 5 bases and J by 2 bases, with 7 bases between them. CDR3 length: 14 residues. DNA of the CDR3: TGTGCCAGCAGTAATCCCACCTATAATTCACCCCTCCACTTT. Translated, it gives CASSNPTYNSPLHF.

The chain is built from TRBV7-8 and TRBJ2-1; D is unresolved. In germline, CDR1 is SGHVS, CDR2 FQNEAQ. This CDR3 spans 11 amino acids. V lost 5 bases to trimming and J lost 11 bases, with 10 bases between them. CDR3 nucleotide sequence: TGTGCCAGCAGCCCCCGACTTAAGCAGTTCTTC. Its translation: CASSPRLKQFF.

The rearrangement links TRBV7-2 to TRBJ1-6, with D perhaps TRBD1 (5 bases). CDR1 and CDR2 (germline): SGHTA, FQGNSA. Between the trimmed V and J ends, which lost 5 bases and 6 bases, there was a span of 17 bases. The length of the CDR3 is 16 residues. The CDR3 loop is CASSLTTVVANSPLHF. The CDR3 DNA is TGTGCCAGCAGCCTGACGACAGTGGTGGCTAATTCACCCCTCCACTTT.

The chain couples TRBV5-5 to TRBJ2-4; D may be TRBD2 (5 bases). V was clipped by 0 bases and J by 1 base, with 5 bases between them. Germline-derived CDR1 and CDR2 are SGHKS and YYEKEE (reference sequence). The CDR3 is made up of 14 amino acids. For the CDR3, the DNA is TGTGCCAGCAGCTTGGGAGGGGCCAAAAACATTCAGTACTTC. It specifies CASSLGGAKNIQYF.

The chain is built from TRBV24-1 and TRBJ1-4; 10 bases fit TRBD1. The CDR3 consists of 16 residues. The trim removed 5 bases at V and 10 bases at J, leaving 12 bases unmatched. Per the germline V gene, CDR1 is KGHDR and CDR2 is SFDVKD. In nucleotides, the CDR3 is TGTGCCACCAGTGGCGGAGGGACAGGGGAAATGGGAAAACTGTTTTTT. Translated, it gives CATSGGGTGEMGKLFF.

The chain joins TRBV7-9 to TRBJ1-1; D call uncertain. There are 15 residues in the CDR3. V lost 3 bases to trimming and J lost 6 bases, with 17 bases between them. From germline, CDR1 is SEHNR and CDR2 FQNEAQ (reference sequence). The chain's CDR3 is CASSLSSSLGAEAFF. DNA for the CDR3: TGTGCCAGCAGCTTGTCTAGTTCCCTAGGCGCTGAAGCTTTCTTT.